The next 11 T cell receptor beta chains were all read from a single sample in a study of blood T cell repertoires in COVID-19. The table came from immunoSEQ multiplex PCR; TCRdb's copy has only in-frame clones and leaves some out. The sample lists around 300,000 clones; approximately 90% were seen once. The sample was peripheral blood. The receptors here all came from a middle-aged woman with acute or convalescent COVID-19.

This clone was picked up one time. The chain has TRBV10-3 and TRBJ1-2, with a weak D call TRBD1 (5 bases). Trimming shortened V by 6 bases and J by 1 base, and 6 bases separated the two germline ends. The CDR3 is 12 amino acids. Germline-derived CDR1 and CDR2 are ENHRY and SYGVKD. CDR3 sequence: CAIRTDNYGYTF. The CDR3 DNA is TGTGCCATCAGGACAGATAACTATGGCTACACCTTC.

The rearrangement joins TRBV2 to TRBJ2-7; no clear D gene. CDR3 length equals 12 residues. The germline CDR1 and CDR2 sequences are SNHLY and FYNNEI. The V end was cut by 6 bases, the J end by 4 bases, with 10 bases between. The CDR3 sequence: CASRSDTYEQYV. For the CDR3, the DNA is TGTGCCAGCAGGTCCGACACTTACGAGCAGTACGTC.

The V call is TRBV21-1, the J call TRBJ1-3; TRBD1, the table's D call, lacks a check against the DNA. TRBV21-1 is reported as a pseudogene. The CDR3 sequence is 16 residues long. The CDR3 DNA follows: TGTGCCAGCAGCACCTACAATCCGGGCCAAGGGGACACCATATATTTT. It translates to CASSTYNPGQGDTIYF.

There are a few counts of this clone. The chain combines TRBV18 with TRBJ1-1, with 8 bases matching TRBD1. V was clipped by 0 bases and J by 2 bases; unmatched bases: 8. Germline lookup yields CDR1 KGHSH and CDR2 LQKENI. The CDR3 contains 17 residues. The CDR3: CASSPPSGGGPNTEAFF. CDR3 coding DNA: TGTGCCAGCTCACCACCATCAGGGGGCGGTCCTAACACTGAAGCTTTCTTT.

The rearrangement uses TRBV19 and TRBJ1-3, with 11 bases that match TRBD1. The CDR3 runs 15 residues. V trimming: 10 bases; J trimming: 0 bases; junction bases outside the gene matches: 5. CDR1 LNHDA and CDR2 SQIVND come from the germline V gene (reference sequence). As DNA, the CDR3 is TGTGCCACCCGGGACAGGGGGAGCTCTGGAAACACCATATATTTT. Protein sequence: CATRDRGSSGNTIYF.

The chain has TRBV2 and TRBJ1-2, with a tentative D call TRBD1 (5 bases). The germline V gene encodes CDR1 SNHLY and CDR2 FYNNEI. Trimming took 2 bases from V and 7 from J, leaving 11 bases between them. The CDR3 has 13 amino acids. The CDR3 loop reads CASSEQGTGGYTF. DNA for the CDR3: TGTGCCAGCAGTGAACAGGGAACGGGTGGCTACACCTTC.

The chain uses TRBV7-2 and TRBJ1-4; tentative D call: TRBD1 (6 bases). Trimming left V 2 bases short and J 3 bases short, with 7 bases between. Germline assignment: CDR1 SGHTA and CDR2 FQGNSA. This CDR3 comprises 14 residues. The CDR3 DNA follows: TGTGCCAGCAGCTTACAGGGGTCTAATGAAAAACTGTTTTTT. It is translated as CASSLQGSNEKLFF.

The chain employs TRBV18 and TRBJ1-1, with D possibly being TRBD1 (5 bases). Germline values: CDR1 KGHSH, CDR2 LQKENI. This CDR3 is 13 amino acids long. The germline V and J ends were trimmed by 6 bases and 2 bases, with 10 bases remaining between them. CDR3 sequence: CASSAGGNTEAFF. DNA for the CDR3: TGTGCCAGCTCCGCGGGGGGTAACACTGAAGCTTTCTTT.

This chain uses TRBV28 with TRBJ1-1, with D maybe TRBD1 (5 bases). V gave up 6 bases and J gave up 1 base, with 12 bases separating them. The CDR3 is 14 residues long. CDR1 and CDR2 from the germline V gene are MDHEN and SYDVKM. CDR3 residues: CASREPGGNTEAFF. CDR3 bases: TGTGCCAGCAGGGAACCCGGGGGGAACACTGAAGCTTTCTTT. The variable domain in full, completed from reference TRBV28 and TRBJ1-1, reads DVKVTQSSRYLVKRTGEKVFLECVQDMDHENMFWYRQDPGLGLRLIYFSYDVKMKEKGDIPEGYSVSREKKERFSLILESASTNQTSMYLCASREPGGNTEAFFGQGTRLTVV.

The V and J genes are TRBV6-5 and TRBJ1-3; 7 nucleotides line up with TRBD1. With V trimmed by 9 bases and J by 3 bases, 5 bases remained unmatched. CDR1 MNHEY and CDR2 SVGAGI come from the germline V gene. This CDR3 contains 13 residues. CDR3 sequence: CARGPGGGNTIYF. The CDR3 DNA reads TGTGCCAGGGGTCCAGGGGGTGGAAACACCATATATTTT.

V usage is TRBV9 and J usage is TRBJ2-5, with a tentative D call TRBD2 (6 bases). The CDR3 contains 14 residues. Per germline, CDR1 SGDLS and CDR2 YYNGEE. V lost 4 bases and J 4 bases, leaving 14 bases between the germline ends. The CDR3 region has the DNA TGTGCCAGCAGCCGCGCTGGGGGGATAGAGACCCAGTACTTC. It yields the protein CASSRAGGIETQYF.